The 24 T cell receptor beta chains reported below all come from one sample, sequenced in a study of T-cell memory formation after mild COVID-19. One entry per CDR3 protein, called by TCRdb with MiXCR from the 5' RACE reads. The sample records around 180,000 distinct CDR3 sequences, about 18% being singletons. The sequenced sample consisted of PBMCs or a T cell subset sorted from them (not recorded which). These receptors originate from a man between 18 and 35 years old who had mild COVID-19 (a few samples of this study predate the infection). Cell type and time point are not known.

The CDR3 DNA sequence: TGCGCCAGCAGCCGCCCGGGGGGGGACACAGATACGCAGTATTTT. As protein: CASSRPGGDTDTQYF. This chain joins TRBV5-1 and TRBJ2-3; 8 bases map to TRBD2. CDR1 and CDR2 from the germline V gene are SGHRS and YFSETQ. There are 15 residues in the CDR3. The trim removed 4 bases at V and 2 bases at J, leaving 6 bases unmatched.

Concerning this clonotype itself: Given a much more abundant clone one base away, this may be a read error. In DNA, the CDR3 is TGTGCCAGCAGGTGGTCTGGGGCCAACGTCCTGACTTTC. It yields the protein CASRWSGANVLTF. V and J are TRBV27 and TRBJ2-6, with unresolved D. V was shortened by 6 bases and J by 1 base, with 4 bases between the two germline ends. This CDR3 region has 13 residues. CDR1 is MNHEY, CDR2 SMNVEV, per germline (reference sequence).

This clonotype was counted a few times. The chain combines TRBV12-3 or TRBV12-4 with TRBJ1-3; TRBD1 is a possible D gene (5 bases). The CDR3 covers 15 residues. With 4 bases removed from V and 1 base from J, the gap between germline ends came to 11 bases. DNA of the CDR3: TGTGCCAGCAGTTCTTATCAGGGATCTGGAAACACCATATATTTT. It is translated as CASSSYQGSGNTIYF.

In this sample, this clonotype turned up a few times. This chain's CDR3 is CASSSHRGVNQNEKLFF. The CDR3 nucleotides read TGTGCCAGCAGTTCTCACAGGGGAGTTAACCAAAATGAAAAACTGTTTTTT. The V call is TRBV7-8, the J call TRBJ1-4; TRBD1 matches at 7 bases. The junction had 15 bases not matched to a gene; V was cut back by 6 bases and J by 5 bases. CDR1 and CDR2 from the germline V gene are SGHVS and FQNEAQ. The CDR3 runs 17 residues. Full variable domain (missing parts from reference TRBV7-8 and TRBJ1-4): GAGVSQSPRYKVAKRGQDVALRCDPISGHVSLFWYQQALGQGPEFLTYFQNEAQLDKSGLPSDRFFAERPEGSVSTLKIQRTQQEDSAVYLCASSSHRGVNQNEKLFFGSGTQLSVL.

This clonotype showed up just a few times. The chain uses TRBV3-1 and TRBJ2-4, with a tentative D call TRBD2 (5 bases). CDR3 size: 13 residues. CDR1 is LGHDT and CDR2 is YNNKEL in the germline V gene (reference sequence). V lost 0 bases and J lost 9, with 9 bases in between. CDR3 protein: CASSQDLGGIQYF. CDR3 nucleotides: TGTGCCAGCAGCCAAGATCTAGGAGGCATTCAGTACTTC.

This clonotype was seen more than once but under ten times. The V gene is TRBV7-8, the J gene TRBJ1-4; D perhaps matches TRBD1 (6 bases). Trimming stripped 4 bases from V and 4 bases from J, with 10 bases between. The CDR3 is made up of 14 amino acids. Germline V lookup: CDR1 SGHVS, CDR2 FQNEAQ. CDR3 nucleotides: TGTGCCAGCAGCTGGACAGACGATAATGAAAAACTGTTTTTT. Its protein is CASSWTDDNEKLFF. The full variable domain, rest sourced from reference TRBV7-8 and TRBJ1-4, is GAGVSQSPRYKVAKRGQDVALRCDPISGHVSLFWYQQALGQGPEFLTYFQNEAQLDKSGLPSDRFFAERPEGSVSTLKIQRTQQEDSAVYLCASSWTDDNEKLFFGSGTQLSVL.

This clonotype was picked up a small number of times. The chain couples TRBV5-5 to TRBJ2-5; D tentatively fits TRBD1 or TRBD2 (5 bases each). Germline CDR1 SGHKS, CDR2 YYEKEE (reference sequence). The CDR3 totals 14 residues. Trimming removed 7 bases at V and 4 bases at J, with 17 bases between. CDR3 in amino acids: CASGHEGTGETQYF. DNA of the CDR3: TGTGCCAGCGGTCACGAGGGGACCGGAGAGACCCAGTACTTC. Full variable domain (outside the CDR3, taken from reference TRBV5-5 and TRBJ2-5): DAGVTQSPTHLIKTRGQQVTLRCSPISGHKSVSWYQQVLGQGPQFIFQYYEKEERGRGNFPDRFSARQFPNYSSELNVNALLLGDSALYLCASGHEGTGETQYFGPGTRLLVL.

CDR3 nucleotide sequence: TGTGCCAGCAGAGCCTCCAGGGAAGACTACGAGCAGTACGTC. Its protein is CASRASREDYEQYV. The chain carries TRBV7-2 and TRBJ2-7; TRBD1 is a possible D gene (5 bases). Trimming cost V 6 bases and J 3 bases, with 15 bases left between them. CDR1 SGHTA and CDR2 FQGNSA come from the germline V gene. The CDR3 is 14 residues long.

As for this clonotype: Given a much more abundant clone one base away, this may be a read error. This chain joins TRBV9 and TRBJ2-1, with unresolved D. V was trimmed by 0 bases and J by 2 bases, leaving 9 bases between them. The CDR3 length is 15 residues. Looked up from germline, CDR1 is SGDLS and CDR2 is YYNGEE. The CDR3 reads CASSVEDGPYNEQFF. In DNA form, the CDR3 reads TGTGCCAGCAGCGTAGAGGATGGGCCCTACAATGAGCAGTTCTTC. Filled out from reference TRBV9 and TRBJ2-1, the complete variable domain reads DSGVTQTPKHLITATGQRVTLRCSPRSGDLSVYWYQQSLDQGLQFLIQYYNGEERAKGNILERFSAQQFPDLHSELNLSSLELGDSALYFCASSVEDGPYNEQFFGPGTRLTVL.

This clonotype turned up a few times. V gene TRBV30 combines with J gene TRBJ1-2; 7 nucleotides match TRBD1. The germline V gene encodes CDR1 GTSNPN and CDR2 SVGIG (reference sequence). V gave up 4 bases and J gave up 7 bases; unmatched junction bases: 18. This CDR3 is built from 16 residues. Written as DNA, the CDR3 is TGTGCCTGGATTTTAATCCGGGACAGCTATGGAAGTGGCTACACCTTC. The encoded protein is CAWILIRDSYGSGYTF.

This clonotype was found once. The J gene is TRBJ1-1, the V gene TRBV6-5, with unresolved D. Germline V gives CDR1 MNHEY, CDR2 SVGAGI. The CDR3 is 14 residues long. Trimming left V 6 bases short and J 1 base short, with 12 bases between. DNA of the CDR3: TGTGCCAGCAGGGCCGGGTCTGGGAACACTGAAGCTTTCTTT. Protein product: CASRAGSGNTEAFF.

In this sample, this clonotype turned up a few times. This rearrangement joins TRBV5-1 to TRBJ2-5; weak D call: TRBD1 (6 bases). This CDR3 comprises 18 residues. Germline V gives CDR1 SGHRS, CDR2 YFSETQ. V was cut by 2 bases and J by 5 bases, with 25 bases left in between. The CDR3 loop is CASSLGGFRAGAGETQYF. As DNA, the CDR3 is TGCGCCAGCAGCTTAGGCGGGTTTCGAGCAGGGGCTGGGGAGACCCAGTACTTC.

This clonotype has a handful of counts. This chain uses TRBV7-2 with TRBJ1-6; TRBD1 agrees at 7 bases. V lost 3 bases and J lost 8; bases outside the gene matches: 4. Germline V gene data show CDR1 as SGHTA and CDR2 as FQGNSA. This CDR3 has 14 residues. Here the CDR3 DNA reads TGTGCCAGCAGCTTCCGGGACAGCCATTCACCCCTCCACTTT. Translation gives CASSFRDSHSPLHF.

In this sample, this clonotype turned up a few times. This chain uses TRBV10-2 with TRBJ1-2; 10 nucleotides match TRBD1. The V and J ends lost 6 bases and 5 bases, in that order; junction bases with no gene match: 6. CDR1 is WSHSY and CDR2 is SAAADI in the germline V gene. The CDR3 spans 14 residues. The CDR3 region is CASRPGTGEYGYTF. The DNA for the CDR3 is TGCGCCAGCAGACCGGGGACAGGGGAATATGGCTACACCTTC.

This clonotype was seen ten or more times. The rearrangement links TRBV5-1 to TRBJ1-1; TRBD1 might be the D (5 bases). Trimming stripped 3 bases from V and 3 bases from J, with 15 bases between. This CDR3 spans 15 amino acids. Germline V lookup: CDR1 SGHRS, CDR2 YFSETQ. CDR3 protein: CASSSGPPRDTEAFF. DNA for the CDR3: TGCGCCAGCAGCTCGGGACCCCCACGGGACACTGAAGCTTTCTTT.

The V gene is TRBV7-9, the J gene TRBJ2-3; D is unresolved. Germline CDR1 reads SEHNR; CDR2 reads FQNEAQ (reference sequence). This CDR3 region has 15 residues. V was cut by 2 bases and J by 0 bases, with 9 bases left in between. The CDR3 loop reads CASSLRQSSTDTQYF. For the CDR3, the DNA is TGTGCCAGCAGCTTAAGGCAGTCTAGCACAGATACGCAGTATTTT.

This clonotype has more than one count but fewer than ten. The chain joins TRBV4-1 to TRBJ1-1; D is unresolved. V shed 0 bases and J shed 5 bases, with 13 bases lying between them. The CDR3 length is 15 residues. Germline V CDR1 and CDR2: MGHRA, YSYEKL. This CDR3 reads CASSQETQRVTEAFF. The CDR3 nucleotides are TGCGCCAGCAGCCAAGAAACTCAGCGGGTGACTGAAGCTTTCTTT.

This clonotype was observed a few times. The chain combines TRBV6-2 or TRBV6-3 with TRBJ2-3; no reliable D call. CDR1 and CDR2 (germline): MNHEY, SVGEGT. Trimming took off 6 bases at V and 4 bases at J, with 8 bases between the two ends. The CDR3 has 12 amino acids. The CDR3 protein is CASSHAPDTQYF. DNA of the CDR3: TGTGCCAGCAGCCACGCGCCAGATACGCAGTATTTT.

The CDR3 bases are TGTGCCAGCAGCTTGTGGGACAGTTCTTTAGGGAATTCACCCCTCCACTTT. This translates into CASSLWDSSLGNSPLHF. The chain links TRBV7-2 to TRBJ1-6; TRBD1 matches at 7 bases. CDR1 and CDR2 from the germline V gene are SGHTA and FQGNSA. V shed 3 bases, J shed 7 bases, and the junction held 12 bases outside the gene matches. The CDR3 runs to 17 residues.

This clonotype showed up just a few times. This chain joins TRBV6-4 and TRBJ1-1; D gene uncertain. Between the trimmed V and J ends, which lost 3 bases and 7 bases, there was a span of 12 bases. CDR1 MRHNA and CDR2 SNTAGT come from the germline V gene. The CDR3 has 13 residues. This CDR3 reads CASSEGQPREAFF. The CDR3 DNA is TGTGCCAGCAGTGAAGGGCAGCCCCGTGAAGCTTTCTTT.

The gene calls are TRBV27 and TRBJ1-1; D is possibly TRBD1 (6 bases). Looked up from germline, CDR1 is MNHEY and CDR2 is SMNVEV (reference sequence). V gave up 4 bases and J gave up 1 base, with 13 bases separating them. The CDR3 is 15 residues long. The CDR3 DNA follows: TGTGCCAGCAGTTCCGGCGAGACAGGGAACACTGAAGCTTTCTTT. It translates to CASSSGETGNTEAFF.

The chain employs TRBV12-3 or TRBV12-4 and TRBJ2-7; 7 bases line up with TRBD1. Trimming at V came to 8 bases and at J to 4 bases, leaving 8 bases not matched to a gene. The CDR3 is 13 amino acids. The CDR3 sequence is CASRDSFSYEQYV. The CDR3 coding sequence is TGTGCCAGCCGGGACAGTTTTTCTTACGAGCAGTACGTC.

This clonotype was seen ten or more times. The chain is built from TRBV7-9 and TRBJ2-3; TRBD1 is a possible D gene (6 bases). The germline gives CDR1 SEHNR, CDR2 FQNEAQ (reference sequence). The ends were cut back, 2 bases at V and 6 bases at J, with 6 bases in the middle. The CDR3 contains 12 residues. The CDR3 DNA reads as TGTGCCAGCAGCTTACAGGGGGATACGCAGTATTTT. Translated: CASSLQGDTQYF.

This clonotype was picked up many times. The chain employs TRBV6-2 or TRBV6-3 and TRBJ1-1, with D uncertain. Per germline, CDR1 MNHEY and CDR2 SVGEGT. V lost 1 base and J 4 bases, leaving 7 bases between the germline ends. The length of the CDR3 is 13 residues. The CDR3 sequence is CASSYWDFTEAFF. CDR3 nucleotide sequence: TGTGCCAGCAGTTACTGGGATTTCACTGAAGCTTTCTTT.